This paragraph covers one T cell receptor beta chain sequence. Its antigen is as yet unknown. These data belong to a study of vaccination effects on CD4 cells after COVID-19. Some clones are missing from TCRdb's copy, which holds only in-frame ones; the method was immunoSEQ multiplex PCR. This table has 55,000 or so clones, roughly 70% appearing once. Antigen-specific CD4+ T cells were first expanded with viral peptide pools by the ViraFEST assay and only then sequenced. Cells that had been cultured for 9 to 10 days were the source of isolated CD4+ T cells. Negative nucleocapsid antibody tests before and after vaccination confirmed no previous SARS-CoV-2 infection. Researchers reported culturing 2 million to 2.5 million PBMC in each well, adding approximately 9.4 IU/ml IL-2 and roughly 11 ug/ml peptides. Germline V gives CDR1 MGHRA, CDR2 YSYEKL. The CDR3 extends over 16 amino acids. V gave up 4 bases and J gave up 3 bases, with 16 bases separating them.

This specimen consisted of CD4+ T cells from PBMCs cultured with SARS-CoV-2 spike peptides, obtained before COVID-19 vaccination. The sequence came from a human donor who received a COVID-19 vaccine. J is TRBJ2-1 and V is TRBV4-1; TRBD1 is a possible D gene (6 bases). The CDR3 DNA follows: TGCGCCAGCAGCCCGTACGGACAGTTTGTCTACAATGAGCAGTTCTTC. Encoded protein: CASSPYGQFVYNEQFF.